This T cell receptor beta chain was identified during a study of T cells expressing NK-cell markers. The overall study: Each TCR beta repertoire originated in sorted T cells that were CD3+CD56+NKG2C+, CD3+CD56+NKG2C- or CD3+CD56-NKG2C+.

This CDR3 spans 15 amino acids. Germline CDR1 is SGHAT and CDR2 is FQNNGV. TCRdb reanalyzed the 5' RACE reads and collapses them to one entry per CDR3 protein, without DNA. Its clone listing holds some 410,000 distinct CDR3 sequences. What was sequenced was blood T cells: a sorted CD56 or NKG2C T cell subset, CD4+ or CD8+ T cells, or bulk PBMC T cells (not recorded which). This TCR derives from a woman aged 18-70 years in good health. The chain recombines TRBV11-2 with TRBJ1-2. The CDR3 region is CASSSLGWGNYGYTF. The variable domain in full, with the rest retrieved from reference TRBV11-2 and TRBJ1-2, is EAGVAQSPRYKIIEKRQSVAFWCNPISGHATLYWYQQILGQGPKLLIQFQNNGVVDDSQLPKDRFSAERLKGVDSTLKIQPAKLEDSAVYLCASSSLGWGNYGYTFGSGTRLTVV.